A single count supports the clone carrying this T cell receptor beta chain. This specimen belongs to a study of shared clonotypes between healthy human individuals. On the study more broadly: Donors, aged 18 to 49, were a couple of women and a few men.

It was CD45RO-negative cells, positively selected for CCR7, that made up naive CD8 cells, with terminally differentiated effector memory CD45RA+ cells excluded. The donor cohort consisted entirely of Caucasian adults residing in Nashville, Tennessee. Clones were sequenced by immunoSEQ multiplex PCR, and TCRdb holds only the in-frame ones, with some missing. This table has about 2 million clones, about 95% appearing once. This CDR3 is 15 amino acids long. Germline values: CDR1 SGHAT, CDR2 FQNNGV. After removal of 5 bases from V and 2 bases from J, the junction contained 8 bases not matched to a gene. This receptor was obtained from a man aged 18 to 29 in good health. Input material: naive CD8+ T cells sorted from blood. The V and J genes are TRBV11-2 and TRBJ2-5; 7 nucleotides align to TRBD1. CDR3 nucleotides: TGTGCCAGCAGCCTCCACAGGGGCTATCAAGAGACCCAGTACTTC. Translated, it gives CASSLHRGYQETQYF.